This T cell receptor beta chain is from a study of Graves' ophthalmopathy and Graves' hyperthyroidism. Study information: Peripheral blood (taken before any treatment) was collected at initial diagnosis.

Study outcomes and limitations: Also, most clonotypes expanded in the thyroid above 0.001 frequency appeared in blood.

This clonotype was counted at least ten times. Its antigen remains unidentified. The authors diagnosed from clinical symptoms, serum thyroxine, TRAb, thyroid ultrasound and orbital computed tomography. The CDR3 has 16 amino acids. Germline loops: CDR1 SGHVS, CDR2 FNYEAQ. Trimming pared 1 base from V and 3 bases from J, leaving 16 bases between. From RNA, the CDR3 regions of TCR beta chains were amplified and sequenced. RT-PCR was first run with HTBI primers, then multiplex PCR in a second round. In TCRdb, the multiplex PCR reads were re-called with MiXCR into one record per CDR3 protein. This sample has about 160,000 distinct CDR3 sequences, with less than 45% found just once.

The V call is TRBV7-6, the J call TRBJ2-7, with D possibly TRBD1 on 6 matching bases. The sample comprised peripheral blood. This TCR came from a woman aged 35 to 49 with Graves' ophthalmopathy. CDR3 sequence: CASSLGQGIRGYEQYF. The CDR3 DNA reads TGTGCCAGCAGCTTAGGCCAGGGGATAAGAGGCTACGAGCAGTACTTC.